The following is a T cell receptor beta chain sequence with its context. V shed 5 bases and J 3 bases; nucleotides not matched to a gene: 10. In germline, CDR1 is SEHNR, CDR2 FQNEAQ (reference sequence). The CDR3 sequence is 16 residues long. The data were produced by immunoSEQ multiplex PCR, yet TCRdb's version contains in-frame clones alone and is incomplete. Of fewer than 300,000 clones in the sample, roughly 88% were seen once. The data were obtained in a study of blood T cell repertoires in COVID-19. What was sequenced was PBMCs or T cells enriched from blood (not recorded which). The TCR originated in a woman aged 40 to 55 with acute COVID-19. The chain employs TRBV7-9 and TRBJ1-3; 7 bases line up with TRBD1. CDR3 amino acids: CASSPRTGSFGNTIYF. The CDR3 DNA is TGTGCCAGCAGCCCACGGACAGGATCCTTTGGAAACACCATATATTTT.